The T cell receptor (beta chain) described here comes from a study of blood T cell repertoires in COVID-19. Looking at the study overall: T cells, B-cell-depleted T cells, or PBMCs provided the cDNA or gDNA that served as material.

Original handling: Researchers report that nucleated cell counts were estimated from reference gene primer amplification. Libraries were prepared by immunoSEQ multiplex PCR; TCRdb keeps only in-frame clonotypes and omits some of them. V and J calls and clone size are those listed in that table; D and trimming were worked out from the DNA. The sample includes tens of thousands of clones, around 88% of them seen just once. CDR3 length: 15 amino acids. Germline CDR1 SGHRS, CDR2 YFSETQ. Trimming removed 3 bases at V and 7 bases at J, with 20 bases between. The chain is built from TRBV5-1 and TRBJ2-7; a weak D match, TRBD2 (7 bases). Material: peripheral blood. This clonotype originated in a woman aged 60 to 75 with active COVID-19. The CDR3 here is CASSYLAGAPGEQYF. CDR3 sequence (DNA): TGCGCCAGCAGCTATCTCGCGGGGGCCCCCGGGGAGCAGTACTTC. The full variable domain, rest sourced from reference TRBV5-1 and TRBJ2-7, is KAGVTQTPRYLIKTRGQQVTLSCSPISGHRSVSWYQQTPGQGLQFLFEYFSETQRNKGNFPGRFSGRQFSNSRSEMNVSTLELGDSALYLCASSYLAGAPGEQYFGPGTRLTVT.